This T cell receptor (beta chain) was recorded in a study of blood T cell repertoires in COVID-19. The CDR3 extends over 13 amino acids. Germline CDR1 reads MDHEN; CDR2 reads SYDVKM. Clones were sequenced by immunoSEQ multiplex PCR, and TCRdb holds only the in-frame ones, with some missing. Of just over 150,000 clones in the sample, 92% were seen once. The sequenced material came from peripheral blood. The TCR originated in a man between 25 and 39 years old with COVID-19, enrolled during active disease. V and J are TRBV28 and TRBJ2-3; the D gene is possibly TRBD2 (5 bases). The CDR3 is CALSGSSTDTQYF. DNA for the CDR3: TGTGCTCTCAGCGGTTCTAGCACAGATACGCAGTATTTT.